These 6 T cell receptor beta chains share one sample of origin, sequenced in a study of early T cells in non-severe SARS-CoV-2 infection. TCRdb recomputed calls from the 5' RACE reads with MiXCR, one row per CDR3 protein. The profile covers fewer than 35,000 distinct CDR3 sequences, with less than 4.5% appearing a single time and 10% to 12% taken by the ten largest. Material: whole blood. The receptors were gathered from an adult who was a healthcare worker with PCR-confirmed SARS-CoV-2 infection or an uninfected control (not recorded which).

This chain uses TRBV7-9 with TRBJ2-1, with 8 bases aligning to TRBD2. CDR1 SEHNR and CDR2 FQNEAQ come from the germline V gene (reference sequence). The V gene end was trimmed by 3 bases and the J gene end by 4 bases; junction bases not matched to a gene: 5. This CDR3 comprises 15 residues. The CDR3 sequence: CASSFHREGYNEQFF. In nucleotides, the CDR3 is TGTGCCAGCAGCTTTCATCGGGAGGGTTACAATGAGCAGTTCTTC.

This clonotype has a count of ten or more. V gene TRBV19 combines with J gene TRBJ1-2; D gene ambiguous. This CDR3 region has 12 residues. Between the trimmed V and J ends, which lost 4 bases and 5 bases, there was a span of 8 bases. The germline V gene has CDR1 LNHDA and CDR2 SQIVND (reference sequence). As DNA, the CDR3 is TGTGCCAGTAGTAACGGAATTTATGGCTACACCTTC. As protein: CASSNGIYGYTF. Drawing the rest from reference TRBV19 and TRBJ1-2, the complete variable domain is DGGITQSPKYLFRKEGQNVTLSCEQNLNHDAMYWYRQDPGQGLRLIYYSQIVNDFQKGDIAEGYSVSREKKESFPLTVTSAQKNPTAFYLCASSNGIYGYTFGSGTRLTVV.

This clonotype was detected a few times. The chain recombines TRBV6-5 with TRBJ2-3, with D perhaps matching TRBD1 (6 bases). Deletions cut 4 bases from V and 1 base from J, with 9 bases between. Looked up from germline, CDR1 is MNHEY and CDR2 is SVGAGI. The CDR3 loop spans 14 amino acids. The CDR3, as DNA: TGTGCCAGCAGTTTTAACAGGGGCACAGATACGCAGTATTTT. Translation: CASSFNRGTDTQYF.

This clonotype occurred many times. The chain links TRBV28 to TRBJ2-7; 8 bases are a match to TRBD2. The CDR3 loop spans 13 amino acids. Germline V gene sequence: CDR1 MDHEN, CDR2 SYDVKM. Germline trimming cut 6 bases from V and 2 bases from J; bases unmatched to any gene: 3. The CDR3 DNA follows: TGTGCCAGCAGCACACTAGCGGCCTACGAGCAGTACTTC. Residues: CASSTLAAYEQYF. The complete variable domain, with remaining parts taken from reference TRBV28 and TRBJ2-7, reads DVKVTQSSRYLVKRTGEKVFLECVQDMDHENMFWYRQDPGLGLRLIYFSYDVKMKEKGDIPEGYSVSREKKERFSLILESASTNQTSMYLCASSTLAAYEQYFGPGTRLTVT.

This clonotype was observed many times. The V gene is TRBV7-2, the J gene TRBJ1-2; 10 bases fit TRBD1. The junction had 5 bases not matched to a gene; V was cut back by 0 bases and J by 4 bases. Germline V gives CDR1 SGHTA, CDR2 FQGNSA. The CDR3 covers 16 residues. Here the CDR3 DNA reads TGTGCCAGCAGCTTAGCGGGGACAGGGGCCCTCTATGGCTACACCTTC. This encodes CASSLAGTGALYGYTF.

The V gene is TRBV5-1, the J gene TRBJ2-2; the D is unclear. Germline V CDR1 and CDR2: SGHRS, YFSETQ. Trimming left V 7 bases short and J 2 bases short, with 12 bases between. This CDR3 has 14 residues. The CDR3 DNA sequence: TGCGCCAGCTCGGGCCCTCAAAACACCGGGGAGCTGTTTTTT. Protein: CASSGPQNTGELFF.